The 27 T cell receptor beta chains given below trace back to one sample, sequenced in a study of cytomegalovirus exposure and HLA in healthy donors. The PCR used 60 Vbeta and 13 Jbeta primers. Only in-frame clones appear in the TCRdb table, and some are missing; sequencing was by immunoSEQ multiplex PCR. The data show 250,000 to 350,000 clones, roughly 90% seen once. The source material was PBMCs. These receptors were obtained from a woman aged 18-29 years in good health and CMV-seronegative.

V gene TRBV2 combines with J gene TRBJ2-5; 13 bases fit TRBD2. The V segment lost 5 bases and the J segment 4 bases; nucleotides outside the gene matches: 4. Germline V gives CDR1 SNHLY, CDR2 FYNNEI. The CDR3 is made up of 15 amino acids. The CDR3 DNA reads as TGTGCCAGCAGTCCCCGACTAGCGGGGGGAGAGACCCAGTACTTC. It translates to CASSPRLAGGETQYF.

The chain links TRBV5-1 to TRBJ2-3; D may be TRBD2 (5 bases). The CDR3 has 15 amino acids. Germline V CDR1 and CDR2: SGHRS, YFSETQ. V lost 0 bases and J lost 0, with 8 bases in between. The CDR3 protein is CASSLESGSTDTQYF. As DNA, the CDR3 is TGCGCCAGCAGCTTGGAGTCGGGGAGCACAGATACGCAGTATTTT.

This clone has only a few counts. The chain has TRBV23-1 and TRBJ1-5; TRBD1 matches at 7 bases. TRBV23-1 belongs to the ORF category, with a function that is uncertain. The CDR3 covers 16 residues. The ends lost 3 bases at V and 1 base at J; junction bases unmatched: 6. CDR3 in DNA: TGCGCCAGCAGTCAGAACCACAGGGGAAGCAATCAGCCCCAGCATTTT. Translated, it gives CASSQNHRGSNQPQHF.

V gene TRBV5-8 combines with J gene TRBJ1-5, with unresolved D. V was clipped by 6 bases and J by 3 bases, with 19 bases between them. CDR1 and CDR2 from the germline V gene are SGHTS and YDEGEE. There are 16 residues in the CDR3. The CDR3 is CASIPIAKSPNQPQHF. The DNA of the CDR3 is TGTGCCAGCATCCCAATCGCGAAGTCCCCCAATCAGCCCCAGCATTTT.

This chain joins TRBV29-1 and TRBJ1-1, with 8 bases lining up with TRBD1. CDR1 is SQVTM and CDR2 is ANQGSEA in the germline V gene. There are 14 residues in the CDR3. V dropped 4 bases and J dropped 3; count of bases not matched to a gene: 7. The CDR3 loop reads CSVAVTGEDTEAFF. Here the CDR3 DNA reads TGCAGCGTTGCGGTGACAGGGGAGGACACTGAAGCTTTCTTT.

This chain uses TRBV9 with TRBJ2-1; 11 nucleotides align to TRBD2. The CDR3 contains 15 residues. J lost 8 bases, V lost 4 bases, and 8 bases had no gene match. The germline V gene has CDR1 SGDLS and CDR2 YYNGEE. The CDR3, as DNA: TGTGCCAGCAGCTTCGGGACTAGCGGCCAGGATGAGCAGTTCTTC. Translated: CASSFGTSGQDEQFF.

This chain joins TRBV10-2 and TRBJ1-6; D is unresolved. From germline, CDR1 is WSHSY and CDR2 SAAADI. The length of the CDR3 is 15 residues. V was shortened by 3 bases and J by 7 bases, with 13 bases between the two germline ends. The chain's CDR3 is CASSDRGRKNSPLHF. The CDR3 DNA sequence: TGCGCCAGCAGTGATCGAGGGAGAAAAAATTCACCCCTCCACTTT.

The chain's CDR3 is CASSLGAHSGNTIYF. The CDR3 DNA follows: TGCGCCAGCAGCTTGGGGGCTCACTCTGGAAACACCATATATTTT. The J gene is TRBJ1-3, the V gene TRBV5-1; D gene ambiguous. Trimming stripped 0 bases from V and 0 bases from J, with 7 bases between. This CDR3 spans 15 amino acids. CDR1 and CDR2 from the germline V gene are SGHRS and YFSETQ.

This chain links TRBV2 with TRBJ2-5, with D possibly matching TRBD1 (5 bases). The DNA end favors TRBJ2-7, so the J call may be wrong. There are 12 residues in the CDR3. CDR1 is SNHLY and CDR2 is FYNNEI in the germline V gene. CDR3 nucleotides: TGTGCCAGCAGCGTTAGACAGATCGAGCAGTACTTC. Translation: CASSVRQIEQYF.

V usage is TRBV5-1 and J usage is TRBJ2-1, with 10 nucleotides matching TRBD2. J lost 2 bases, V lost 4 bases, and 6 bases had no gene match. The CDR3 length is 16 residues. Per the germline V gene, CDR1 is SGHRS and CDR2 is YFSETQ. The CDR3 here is CASSEGSGGAYNEQFF. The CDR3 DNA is TGCGCCAGCAGCGAGGGGAGCGGGGGGGCCTACAATGAGCAGTTCTTC.

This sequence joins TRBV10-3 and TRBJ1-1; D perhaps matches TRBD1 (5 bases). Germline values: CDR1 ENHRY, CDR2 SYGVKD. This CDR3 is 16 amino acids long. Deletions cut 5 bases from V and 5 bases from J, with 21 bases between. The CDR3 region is CAISPQGQGLGTEAFF. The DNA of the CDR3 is TGTGCCATCAGTCCCCAAGGGCAGGGCTTGGGGACTGAAGCTTTCTTT.

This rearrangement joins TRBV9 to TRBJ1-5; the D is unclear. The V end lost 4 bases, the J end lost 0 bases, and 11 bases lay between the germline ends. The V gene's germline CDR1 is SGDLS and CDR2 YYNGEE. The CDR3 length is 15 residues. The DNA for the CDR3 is TGTGCCAGCAGCCCCTCGGGGTATAGCAATCAGCCCCAGCATTTT. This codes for CASSPSGYSNQPQHF.

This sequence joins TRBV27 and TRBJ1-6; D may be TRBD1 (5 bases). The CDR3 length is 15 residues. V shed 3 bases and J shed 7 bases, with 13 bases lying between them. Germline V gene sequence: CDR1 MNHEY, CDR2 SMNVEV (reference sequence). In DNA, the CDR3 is TGTGCCAGCAGTTTCAGGGTCCAGGGAAATTCACCCCTCCACTTT. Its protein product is CASSFRVQGNSPLHF.

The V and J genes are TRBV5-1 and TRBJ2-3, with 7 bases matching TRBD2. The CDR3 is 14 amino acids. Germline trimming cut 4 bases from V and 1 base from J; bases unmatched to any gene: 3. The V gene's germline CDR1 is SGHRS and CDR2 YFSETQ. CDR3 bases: TGCGCCAGCAGCATTACTAGCGGCACAGATACGCAGTATTTT. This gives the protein CASSITSGTDTQYF.

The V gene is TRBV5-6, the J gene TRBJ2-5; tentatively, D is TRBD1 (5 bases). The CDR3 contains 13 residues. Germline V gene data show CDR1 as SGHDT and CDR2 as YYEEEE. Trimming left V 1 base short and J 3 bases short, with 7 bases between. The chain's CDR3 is CASSLLQEETQYF. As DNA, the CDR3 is TGTGCCAGCAGCTTGTTACAGGAAGAGACCCAGTACTTC.

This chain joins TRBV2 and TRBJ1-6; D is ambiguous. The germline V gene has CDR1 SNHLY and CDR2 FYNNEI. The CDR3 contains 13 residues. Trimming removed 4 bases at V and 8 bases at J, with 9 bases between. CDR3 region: CASSVQEDSPLHF. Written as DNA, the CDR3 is TGTGCCAGCAGTGTCCAGGAAGATTCACCCCTCCACTTT.

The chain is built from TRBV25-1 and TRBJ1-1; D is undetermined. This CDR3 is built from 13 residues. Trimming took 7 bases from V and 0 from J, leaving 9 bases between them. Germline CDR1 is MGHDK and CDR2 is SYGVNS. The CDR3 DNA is TGTGCCAGCATTTCCGGAGTGAACACTGAAGCTTTCTTT. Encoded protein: CASISGVNTEAFF.

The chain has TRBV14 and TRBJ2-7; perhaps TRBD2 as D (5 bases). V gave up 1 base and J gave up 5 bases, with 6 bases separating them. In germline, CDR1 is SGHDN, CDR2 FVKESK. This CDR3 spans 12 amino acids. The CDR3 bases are TGTGCCAGCAGCCAAGCGGGGAACGAGCAGTACTTC. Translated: CASSQAGNEQYF.

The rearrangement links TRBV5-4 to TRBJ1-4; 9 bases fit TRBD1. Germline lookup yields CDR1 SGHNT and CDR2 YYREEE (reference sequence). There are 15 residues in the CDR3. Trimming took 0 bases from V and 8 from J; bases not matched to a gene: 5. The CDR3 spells CASSLEGQGGEKLFF. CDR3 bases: TGTGCCAGCAGCTTGGAGGGACAGGGAGGGGAAAAACTGTTTTTT.

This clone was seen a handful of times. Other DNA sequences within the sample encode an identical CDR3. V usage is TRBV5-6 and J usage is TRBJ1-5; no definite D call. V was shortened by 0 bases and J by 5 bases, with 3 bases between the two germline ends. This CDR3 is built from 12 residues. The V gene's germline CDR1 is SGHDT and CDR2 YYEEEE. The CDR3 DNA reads TGTGCCAGCAGCTTGGCTGATCAGCCCCAGCATTTT. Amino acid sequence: CASSLADQPQHF.

CDR3 region: CASSRSTGVDEQYF. CDR3 nucleotide sequence: TGTGCCAGCAGCAGGTCTACAGGGGTGGACGAGCAGTACTTC. V and J are TRBV2 and TRBJ2-7; 7 bases agree with TRBD1. V lost 6 bases, J lost 5 bases, and 10 bases stayed unmatched. Germline V gene lookup returns CDR1 SNHLY and CDR2 FYNNEI. This CDR3 has 14 amino acids. Supplemented by reference TRBV2 and TRBJ2-7, the full variable domain reads EPEVTQTPSHQVTQMGQEVILRCVPISNHLYFYWYRQILGQKVEFLVSFYNNEISEKSEIFDDQFSVERPDGSNFTLKIRSTKLEDSAMYFCASSRSTGVDEQYFGPGTRLTVT.

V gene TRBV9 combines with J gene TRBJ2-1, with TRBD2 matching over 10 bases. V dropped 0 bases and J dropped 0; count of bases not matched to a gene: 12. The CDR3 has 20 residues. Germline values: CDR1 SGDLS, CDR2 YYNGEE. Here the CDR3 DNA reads TGTGCCAGCAGCGTAGAAAGTAGCGGGGGGCTCAAAAGCTCCTACAATGAGCAGTTCTTC. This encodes CASSVESSGGLKSSYNEQFF.

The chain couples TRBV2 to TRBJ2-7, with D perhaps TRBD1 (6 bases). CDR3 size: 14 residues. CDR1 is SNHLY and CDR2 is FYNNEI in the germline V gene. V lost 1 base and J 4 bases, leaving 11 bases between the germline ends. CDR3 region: CASSEEGEIYEQYF. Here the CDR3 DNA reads TGTGCCAGCAGTGAAGAGGGGGAGATTTACGAGCAGTACTTC.

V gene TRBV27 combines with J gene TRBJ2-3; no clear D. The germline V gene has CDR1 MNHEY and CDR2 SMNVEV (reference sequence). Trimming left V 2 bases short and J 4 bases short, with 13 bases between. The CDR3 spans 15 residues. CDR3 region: CASSLNRLVADTQYF. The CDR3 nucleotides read TGTGCCAGCAGTTTAAACCGGCTAGTGGCAGATACGCAGTATTTT.

CDR3 residues: CAISEGLASGDTQYF. DNA for the CDR3: TGTGCCATCAGTGAAGGGCTGGCCTCGGGGGATACGCAGTATTTT. The chain has TRBV10-3 and TRBJ2-3, with D tentatively TRBD2 (5 bases). This CDR3 comprises 15 residues. Germline V gene data show CDR1 as ENHRY and CDR2 as SYGVKD. V lost 3 bases to trimming and J lost 6 bases, with 16 bases between them.

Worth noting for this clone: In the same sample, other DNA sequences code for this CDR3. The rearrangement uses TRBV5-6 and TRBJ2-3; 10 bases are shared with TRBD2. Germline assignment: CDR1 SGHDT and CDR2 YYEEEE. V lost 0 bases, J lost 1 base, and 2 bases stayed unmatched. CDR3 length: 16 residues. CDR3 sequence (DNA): TGTGCCAGCAGCTTGGGCCTAGCGGGGGGCACAGATACGCAGTATTTT. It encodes CASSLGLAGGTDTQYF.

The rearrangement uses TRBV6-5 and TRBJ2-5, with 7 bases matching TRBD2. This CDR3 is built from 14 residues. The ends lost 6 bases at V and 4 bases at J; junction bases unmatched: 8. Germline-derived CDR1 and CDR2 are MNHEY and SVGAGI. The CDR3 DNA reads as TGTGCCAGCAGGGATGGACTAGAGGCAGAGACCCAGTACTTC. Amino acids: CASRDGLEAETQYF.